This T cell receptor (beta chain) was found in a study of CD8 T cells in ankylosing spondylitis. CDR1 and CDR2 from the germline V gene are MDHEN and SYDVKM. The CDR3 is 16 residues long. Trimming took 5 bases from V and 0 from J; bases not matched to a gene: 5. Each CDR3 protein is one row after TCRdb ran MiXCR on the 5' RACE reads. The repertoire holds roughly 180,000 distinct CDR3 sequences, with 10% to 15% as singletons. Specimen: blood, either unsorted or a sorted T cell fraction (not recorded which). The sequence derives from a female donor with ankylosing spondylitis or in good health (not recorded which). The V and J genes are TRBV28 and TRBJ2-7; 12 bases line up with TRBD2. In DNA form, the CDR3 reads TGTGCCAGCAGTCTCGCGACTAGCGGGAGCTCCTACGAGCAGTACTTC. Its protein is CASSLATSGSSYEQYF.